The 8 T cell receptor beta chains reported below all come from one sample, sequenced in a study of shared clonotypes between healthy human individuals. Data came from immunoSEQ multiplex PCR; TCRdb stores just in-frame clones and leaves some out. Of fewer than 600,000 clones listed, around 78% are singletons. Sequencing input: PBMCs. These receptors all stem from a woman aged 40-49 years in good health. Some clones in this sample may be carry-over from other donors' samples.

Regarding this clone: This may stem from a read error, because a much larger clone lies one nucleotide away. The chain has TRBV29-1 and TRBJ2-5; D perhaps matches TRBD1 (5 bases). The CDR3 has 13 amino acids. CDR1 is SQVTM and CDR2 is ANQGSEA in the germline V gene. CDR3 in amino acids: CSAKRGTQEIQYF. The CDR3 coding sequence is TGCAGCGCCAAAAGGGGAACCCAAGAGATCCAGTACTTC.

V gene TRBV11-2 combines with J gene TRBJ2-3; D is uncertain. Germline V lookup: CDR1 SGHAT, CDR2 FQNNGV. Trimming left V 1 base short and J 0 bases short, with 17 bases between. There are 18 residues in the CDR3. CDR3 amino acids: CASSLVAGKKTSTDTQYF. CDR3 DNA sequence: TGTGCCAGCAGCTTAGTGGCCGGAAAGAAGACTAGCACAGATACGCAGTATTTT.

This clone came up once. The chain couples TRBV5-4 to TRBJ1-2, with a weak D call TRBD1 (5 bases). The V gene lost 4 bases and the J gene lost 4 bases, with 17 bases spanning the gap. This CDR3 region has 15 residues. Germline values: CDR1 SGHNT, CDR2 YYREEE (reference sequence). CDR3 loop: CASSPGDGNRYGYTF. In nucleotides, the CDR3 is TGTGCCAGCAGCCCGGGGGATGGAAACCGCTATGGCTACACCTTC.

Concerning this clone itself: Only one base separates this from a far larger clonotype, so it likely reflects a read error. Distinct nucleotide sequences in the sample also encode this CDR3. J is TRBJ2-6 and V is TRBV4-3; weak D call: TRBD1 (5 bases). Germline CDR1 and CDR2: LGHNA and YSLEER. This CDR3 comprises 16 residues. CDR3 sequence reads: CASSQEMSSGANVLTF. The CDR3 DNA reads TGCGCCAGCAGCCAAGAAATGAGCTCTGGGGCTAACGTCCTGACTTTC.

This chain uses TRBV4-2 with TRBJ2-7, with a possible D match to TRBD2 (5 bases). The length of the CDR3 is 15 residues. V shed 3 bases and J shed 3 bases, with 15 bases lying between them. Looked up from germline, CDR1 is LGHNA and CDR2 is YNFKEQ. CDR3 DNA: TGTGCCAGCAGCCATGGACTCGGGGTTTACTACGAGCAGTACTTC. This sequence encodes CASSHGLGVYYEQYF.

The genes are TRBV4-2 and TRBJ2-7, with 10 bases fitting TRBD2. V lost 1 base to trimming and J lost 0 bases; unmatched junction nucleotides: 18. There are 21 residues in the CDR3. Germline V gene data show CDR1 as LGHNA and CDR2 as YNFKEQ. The CDR3 nucleotides are TGTGCCAGCAGCCAAGCGATTATCCCGGGTCTAGCGGGAGTTCCCTCCTACGAGCAGTACTTC. Translated: CASSQAIIPGLAGVPSYEQYF.

The chain has TRBV7-2 and TRBJ1-4, with 9 bases fitting TRBD1. Germline V lookup: CDR1 SGHTA, CDR2 FQGNSA. The CDR3 runs to 16 residues. The V gene end was trimmed by 3 bases and the J gene end by 8 bases; junction bases not matched to a gene: 10. The CDR3 is CASSFQSGTGPEKLFF. CDR3 nucleotides: TGTGCCAGCAGCTTTCAATCCGGGACAGGGCCCGAAAAACTGTTTTTT.

The chain combines TRBV27 with TRBJ2-7; TRBD1 might be the D (5 bases). This CDR3 is built from 14 residues. The germline CDR1 and CDR2 sequences are MNHEY and SMNVEV (reference sequence). Trimming left V 2 bases short and J 0 bases short, with 8 bases between. CDR3 loop: CASSLQGVSYEQYF. CDR3 nucleotides: TGTGCCAGCAGTTTACAAGGGGTCTCCTACGAGCAGTACTTC.